This is a list of T cell receptor beta chains from one sample in a study of blood T cells in healthy people across ages. TCRdb called the 5' RACE reads again in MiXCR, with one record for every CDR3 protein. The table has roughly 1,500,000 distinct CDR3 sequences, 34% seen once. The specimen sequenced was blood. The receptors derive from a woman aged 25 to 39 in good health. The CDR3 runs from the conserved cysteine through the conserved F or W. Each record gives: V gene, D gene, CDR3 length, J gene, clone size, CDR3 DNA, CDR3 protein. D genes are given only for firm matches. Expanded clones get a size class; other rows say once, few or many, or leave the size out.

TRBV5-1	.	13	TRBJ2-1	few	TGCGCCAGCAGCTTGGAGGCCGGGGATGAGCAGTTCTTC	CASSLEAGDEQFF
TRBV3-1	.	15	TRBJ2-7	few	TGTGCCAGCAGCCCTGGGTGGGGCCCAACCTACGAGCAGTACTTC	CASSPGWGPTYEQYF
TRBV27	.	14	TRBJ2-7	.	TGTGCCAGCAGTCCAAGGACTTTCTACTACGAGCAGTACTTC	CASSPRTFYYEQYF
TRBV29-1	.	12	TRBJ2-2	.	TGCAGCGTTGAGCGGGGTCCCGGGGAGCTGTTTTTT	CSVERGPGELFF
TRBV2	.	17	TRBJ2-1	.	TGTGCCAGCAGTGTCAGCCCTGAGGGGGTTCACTACAATGAGCAGTTCTTC	CASSVSPEGVHYNEQFF
TRBV6-1	.	14	TRBJ2-7	few	TGTGCCAGCAGTGATCCCAGGTCAGCCTACGAGCAGTACTTC	CASSDPRSAYEQYF
TRBV27	.	16	TRBJ1-5	few	TGTGCCAGCAGCCCTTTCCGACAGGATAGCAATCAGCCCCAGCATTTT	CASSPFRQDSNQPQHF
TRBV25-1	TRBD2	15	TRBJ2-7	.	TGTGCCAGCAGTGTCTCCCCTAGCGGCTCCTACGAGCAGTGCTTC	CASSVSPSGSYEQCF
TRBV7-2	.	14	TRBJ2-3	.	TGTGCCAGCAGCCCCAACCCCCTGGCGAATACGCAGTATTTT	CASSPNPLANTQYF
TRBV15	.	16	TRBJ2-7	.	TGTGCCACCAGCAGGGACCGGGACGGGGGCTCCTACGAGCAGTACTTC	CATSRDRDGGSYEQYF
TRBV3-1	.	11	TRBJ2-5	.	TGTGCCAGCAGCCCGGGAATGGGGCAGTACTTC	CASSPGMGQYF
TRBV27	TRBD1	18	TRBJ2-3	few	TGTGCCAGCAGGAGGTTGGGACAGGACACGATAGGCACAGATACGCAGTATTTT	CASRRLGQDTIGTDTQYF
TRBV12-3/TRBV12-4	TRBD1	13	TRBJ1-2	few	TGTGCCAGCAGGGGACAGGGGGCGGGTGGCTACACCTTC	CASRGQGAGGYTF
TRBV27	.	13	TRBJ2-3	few	TGTGCCAGCAGCCCCCAAGGGTGGGATACGCAGTATTTT	CASSPQGWDTQYF
TRBV20-1	.	15	TRBJ1-6	.	TGCAGTGCTAGAGTCCGGGACAACTATAATTCACCCCTCCACTTT	CSARVRDNYNSPLHF
TRBV20-1	.	15	TRBJ2-7	.	TGCAGTGCTAGAATCCCGGGCTTTAGCTCCTACGAGCAGTACTTC	CSARIPGFSSYEQYF
TRBV9	TRBD1	16	TRBJ2-2	.	TGTGCCAACAGCACCGGGACAGGGGCAGTGAGCGGGGAGCTGTTTTTT	CANSTGTGAVSGELFF
TRBV7-9	TRBD1	12	TRBJ2-7	few	TGTGCCAGCACGGACAGGGTGATCGAGCAGTACTTC	CASTDRVIEQYF
TRBV12-3/TRBV12-4	.	16	TRBJ1-5	few	TGTGCCAGCAGCCCCGGCTCCCCCGGGGGCAATCAGCCCCAGCATTTT	CASSPGSPGGNQPQHF
TRBV5-1	.	14	TRBJ2-5	few	TGCGCCAGCAGCTTCACGGGGCGGGCGGAGACCCAGTACTTC	CASSFTGRAETQYF
TRBV29-1	.	12	TRBJ2-5	.	TGCAGCGCTGGGGTCAAACAAGAGACCCAGTACTTC	CSAGVKQETQYF
TRBV12-3/TRBV12-4	.	14	TRBJ1-2	few	TGTGCCAGCAGTTTCCAAACCGTCCTCTATGGCTACACCTTC	CASSFQTVLYGYTF
TRBV2	.	12	TRBJ2-1	.	TGTGCCAGCGAGGGGACCTACAATGAGCAGTTCTTC	CASEGTYNEQFF
TRBV3-1	.	15	TRBJ1-2	.	TGTGCCAGCAGCCCCTACAAGAACGACAACCATGGCTACACCTTC	CASSPYKNDNHGYTF
TRBV4-2	.	17	TRBJ2-7	.	TGTGCCAGCAGCCAGGCGTCGGGCGACCTAGGGATCTACGAGCAGTACTTC	CASSQASGDLGIYEQYF
TRBV9	.	15	TRBJ2-7	many	TGTGCCAGCAGCGTAGACGGGGGACCGTCCTACGAGCAGTACTTC	CASSVDGGPSYEQYF
TRBV27	TRBD1	14	TRBJ1-1	.	TGTGCCACCCGTGGGACAGGGTGGAACACTGAAGCTTTCTTT	CATRGTGWNTEAFF
TRBV7-3	TRBD1	14	TRBJ2-5	.	TGTGCCAGCAGCCCAGACAGGGGGCGAGGGGAGCAGTACTTC	CASSPDRGRGEQYF
TRBV2	.	13	TRBJ1-5	.	TGTGCCAGCACGGGTGGTGGCAATCAGCCCCAGCATTTT	CASTGGGNQPQHF
TRBV6-1	.	13	TRBJ2-7	few	TGTGCCAGCAGTGATGGATACGCCTACGAGCAGTACTTC	CASSDGYAYEQYF
TRBV20-1	TRBD2	14	TRBJ2-7	once	TGCAGTGCAGGAGGCAGACTAGCGGTCTACGAGCAGTACTTC	CSAGGRLAVYEQYF
TRBV5-1	TRBD2	15	TRBJ2-7	.	TGCGCCAGCAGCACCGCTAGCGGGAGCTCCTACGAGCAGTACTTC	CASSTASGSSYEQYF
TRBV27	.	18	TRBJ2-1	.	TGTGCCAGCAGTTTCCGGCCCTCGAGGACCACCACCCACAATGAGCAGTTCTTC	CASSFRPSRTTTHNEQFF
TRBV6-1	.	13	TRBJ1-5	.	TGTGCCAGCAGTGAGTCAGGTTATCAGCCCCAGCATTTT	CASSESGYQPQHF
TRBV3-1	.	14	TRBJ1-6	.	TGTGCCAGCAGCCATGCTCAGGGTAGGACACCCCTCCACTTT	CASSHAQGRTPLHF
TRBV13	TRBD1	14	TRBJ2-3	few	TGTGCCAGCAGCACCGACAGGGTCCCAGATACGCAGTATTTT	CASSTDRVPDTQYF
TRBV9	.	13	TRBJ2-1	.	TGTGCCAGCAGCGTAGCAGAAATGGAGTCACAGTTCTTC	CASSVAEMESQFF
TRBV20-1	.	13	TRBJ1-2	.	TGCAGTGCTAGCGTCGGGGATCTATATGGCTACACCTTC	CSASVGDLYGYTF
TRBV18	.	14	TRBJ2-5	.	TGTGCCAGCTCACCTCAAGGTAGTCAAGAGACCCAGTACTTC	CASSPQGSQETQYF
TRBV10-3	.	16	TRBJ1-3	.	TGTGCCATCAGTAACACCTTAAGAAGATCGGGAAACACCATATATTTT	CAISNTLRRSGNTIYF
TRBV7-3	TRBD1	17	TRBJ1-2	.	TGTGCCAGCAGCTCAACCGGGACAGGGCGAGTCGGCGATGGCTACACCTTC	CASSSTGTGRVGDGYTF
TRBV27	TRBD2	12	TRBJ2-1	.	TGTGCCAGCGGACTAGCGGGTCCCAAGCAGTTCTTC	CASGLAGPKQFF
TRBV24-1	.	13	TRBJ2-3	few	TGTGCCACCAGTCCGGATTACACAGATACGCAGTATTTT	CATSPDYTDTQYF
TRBV28	.	15	TRBJ1-4	.	TGTGCCAGCAGGGGGGCGGGGGCGACTAATGAAAAACGGTTTTTT	CASRGAGATNEKRFF
TRBV6-6	TRBD2	17	TRBJ2-1	.	TGTGCCAGCAGTTACTCTTATCCTAGCGGGGTTGACAATGAGCAGTTCTTC	CASSYSYPSGVDNEQFF
TRBV9	.	13	TRBJ2-7	few	TGTGCCAGCTCAGGGTCATTACCCCACGAGCAGTACTTC	CASSGSLPHEQYF
TRBV27	.	14	TRBJ1-1	.	TGTGCCAGCAGTACACTGGGGATGAACACTGAAGCTTTCTTT	CASSTLGMNTEAFF
TRBV9	.	16	TRBJ2-6	.	TGTGCCAGCAGCCCTCCCAGAAGCTCTGGGGCCAACGTCCTGACTTTC	CASSPPRSSGANVLTF
TRBV13	.	13	TRBJ2-1	.	TGTGCCAGCAGCCATACGGCGGTAAATGAGCAGTTCTTC	CASSHTAVNEQFF
TRBV14	TRBD1	16	TRBJ1-4	few	TGTGCCAGCAGCCTCAGACAGGGGACAACTAATGAAAAACTGTTTTTT	CASSLRQGTTNEKLFF
TRBV6-6	.	14	TRBJ2-1	.	TGTGCCAGCAGGCCTCCGACAGACCACAATGAGCAGTTCTTC	CASRPPTDHNEQFF
TRBV4-1	.	17	TRBJ2-1	.	TGCGCCAGCAGCCAGGCGCTAACCCAGCGACGATACAATGAGCAGTTCTTC	CASSQALTQRRYNEQFF
TRBV12-3/TRBV12-4	.	13	TRBJ2-1	few	TGTGCCAGCAGTTTAGGGCAGGGAGATGAGCAGTTCTTC	CASSLGQGDEQFF
TRBV25-1	.	16	TRBJ2-5	few	TGTGCCAGCACCCCGGAGGGGGGGATAAGCCAAGAGACCCAGTACTTC	CASTPEGGISQETQYF
TRBV28	.	14	TRBJ2-4	.	TGTGCCAGCCGCCCGACAAGGTGGGTAGAGGAGCAGTACTTC	CASRPTRWVEEQYF
TRBV12-3/TRBV12-4	.	15	TRBJ2-7	few	TGTGCCAGCAGTTTTCGGAGCCGAAGAGTCAACGAGCAGTACTTC	CASSFRSRRVNEQYF
TRBV9	TRBD2	15	TRBJ2-3	.	TGTGCCAGCAGCGGGAGCGGGAGTGGGCCAGATACGCAGTATTTT	CASSGSGSGPDTQYF